The following is a TCR beta chain sequence with its context. Its matching antigen is unknown. Collection of lesional scalp punch biopsies and peripheral blood was performed in alopecia areata patients. The data were obtained in a study of CD8+ T cells in alopecia areata. Study conclusions and caveats: Mouse data revealed clearer TCR sharing than patient data did, a gap possibly tied to HLA.

The authors extracted RNA and reverse transcribed it into cDNA as the sequencing template. The repertoire was sequenced with immunoSEQ multiplex PCR; TCRdb's copy has only in-frame clones and lacks some. The sample has 65,000 to 100,000 clones; about 53% are singletons. The sample comprised NKG2D-high CD8+ T cells sorted from blood. This TCR was sampled from a human donor with alopecia areata.

CDR3 nucleotide sequence: TGTGCTAGTGGTTTGTACAACACCGGGGAGCTGTTTTTT. It encodes CASGLYNTGELFF. The chain couples TRBV12-5 to TRBJ2-2; D is uncertain. CDR1 and CDR2 (germline): LGHNT, FRNRAP. The CDR3 extends over 13 amino acids. V dropped 2 bases and J dropped 2 bases, with 3 bases sitting between them.